This T cell receptor (beta chain) was observed in a study of T cells in women clearing cervical HPV infection. Points on this clone: The read ends 3 residues early relative to the CDR3; the germline J gene fills the gap.

Germline CDR1 and CDR2: SEHNR and FQNEAQ (reference sequence). V shed 4 bases, J shed 8 bases, and the junction held 6 bases outside the gene matches. The CDR3 has 14 amino acids. Profiling relied on immunoSEQ multiplex PCR, and the TCRdb table lists in-frame clones only, not all of them. The sample has tens of thousands of clones. The chain joins TRBV7-9 to TRBJ1-4, with TRBD1 matching 8 bases. This sequence was found in a woman aged 18-70 years with a cervical HPV16 infection that either progressed to CIN3+ or cleared (not recorded which). The sample consisted of blood buffy coat. CDR3 in amino acids: CASSSQGAEEKLFF. The DNA read from the CDR3 is TGTGCCAGCAGCTCTCAGGGGGCGGAAGAAAAA.